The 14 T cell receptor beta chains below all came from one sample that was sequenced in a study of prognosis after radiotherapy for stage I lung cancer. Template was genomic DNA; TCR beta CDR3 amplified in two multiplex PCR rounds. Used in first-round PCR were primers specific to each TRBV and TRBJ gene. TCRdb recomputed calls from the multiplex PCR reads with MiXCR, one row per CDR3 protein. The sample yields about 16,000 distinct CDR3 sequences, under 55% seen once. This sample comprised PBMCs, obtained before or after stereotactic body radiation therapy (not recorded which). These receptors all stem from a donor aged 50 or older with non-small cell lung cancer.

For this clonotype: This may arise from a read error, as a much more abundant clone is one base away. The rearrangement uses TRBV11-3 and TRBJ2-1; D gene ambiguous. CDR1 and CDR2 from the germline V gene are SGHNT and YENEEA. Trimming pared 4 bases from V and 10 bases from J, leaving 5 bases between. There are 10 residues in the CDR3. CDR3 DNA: TGTGCCAGCAGCTCAAAGGAGCAGTTCTTC. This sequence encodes CASSSKEQFF.

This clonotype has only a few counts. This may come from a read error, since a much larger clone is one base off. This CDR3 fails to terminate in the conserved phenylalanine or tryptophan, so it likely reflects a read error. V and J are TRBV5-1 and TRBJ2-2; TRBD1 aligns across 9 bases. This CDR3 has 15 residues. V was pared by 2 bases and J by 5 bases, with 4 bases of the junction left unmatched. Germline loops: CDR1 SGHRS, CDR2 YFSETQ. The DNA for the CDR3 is TGCGCCAGCAGCTTCGCGGGACAGGGAACCGGGGAGCTGTTTCTT. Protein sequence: CASSFAGQGTGELFL.

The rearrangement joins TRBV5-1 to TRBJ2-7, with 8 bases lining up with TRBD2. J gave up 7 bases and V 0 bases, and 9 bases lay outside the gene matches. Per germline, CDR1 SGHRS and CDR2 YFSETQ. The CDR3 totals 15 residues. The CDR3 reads CASSLAPDPGGEQYF. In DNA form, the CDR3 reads TGCGCCAGCAGCTTGGCGCCGGACCCGGGGGGGGAGCAGTACTTC.

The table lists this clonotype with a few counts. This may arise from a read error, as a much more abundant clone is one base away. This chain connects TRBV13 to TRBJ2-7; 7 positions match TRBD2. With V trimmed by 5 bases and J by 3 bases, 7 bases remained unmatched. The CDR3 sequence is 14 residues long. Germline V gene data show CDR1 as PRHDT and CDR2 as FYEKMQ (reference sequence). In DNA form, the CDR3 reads TGTGCCAGCAGCCCCCGGGACTACCACTACGAGCAGTACTTC. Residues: CASSPRDYHYEQYF.

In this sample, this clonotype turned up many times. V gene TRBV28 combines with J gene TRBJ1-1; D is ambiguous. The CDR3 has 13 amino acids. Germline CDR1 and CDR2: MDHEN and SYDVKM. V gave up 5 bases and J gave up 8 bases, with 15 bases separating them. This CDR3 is CASSPTSDREAFF. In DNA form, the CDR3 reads TGTGCCAGCAGTCCCACAAGCGATAGGGAAGCTTTCTTT.

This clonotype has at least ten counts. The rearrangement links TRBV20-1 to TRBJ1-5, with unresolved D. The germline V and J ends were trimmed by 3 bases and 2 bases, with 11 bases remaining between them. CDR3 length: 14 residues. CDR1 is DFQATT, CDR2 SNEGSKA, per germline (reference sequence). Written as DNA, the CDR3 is TGCAGTGCTAGGCCTGGCAGAGGCAATCAGCCCCAGCATTTT. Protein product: CSARPGRGNQPQHF.

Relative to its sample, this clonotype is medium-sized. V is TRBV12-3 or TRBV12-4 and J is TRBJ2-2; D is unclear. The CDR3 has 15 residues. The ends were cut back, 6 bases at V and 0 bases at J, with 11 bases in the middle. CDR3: CASRRFDANTGELFF. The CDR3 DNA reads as TGTGCCAGCAGACGGTTTGACGCGAACACCGGGGAGCTGTTTTTT.

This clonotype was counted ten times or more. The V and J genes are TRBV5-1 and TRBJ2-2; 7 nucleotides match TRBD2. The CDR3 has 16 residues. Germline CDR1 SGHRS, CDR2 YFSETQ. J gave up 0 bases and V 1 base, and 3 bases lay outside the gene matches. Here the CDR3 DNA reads TGCGCCAGCAGCTTGTACGGGGGGTCGAACACCGGGGAGCTGTTTTTT. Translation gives CASSLYGGSNTGELFF.

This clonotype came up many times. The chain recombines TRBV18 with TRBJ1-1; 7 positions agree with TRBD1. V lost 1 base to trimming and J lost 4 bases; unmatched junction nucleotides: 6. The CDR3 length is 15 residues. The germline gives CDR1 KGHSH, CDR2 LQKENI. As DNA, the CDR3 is TGTGCCAGCTCACCACGACAGGGCTTGGTCACTGAAGCTTTCTTT. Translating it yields CASSPRQGLVTEAFF.

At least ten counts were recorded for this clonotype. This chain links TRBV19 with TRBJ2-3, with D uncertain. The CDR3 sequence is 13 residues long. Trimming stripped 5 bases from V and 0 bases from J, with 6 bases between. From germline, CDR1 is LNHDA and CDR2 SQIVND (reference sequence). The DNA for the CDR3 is TGTGCCAGTAGTGGGTCTAGCACAGATACGCAGTATTTT. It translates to CASSGSSTDTQYF.

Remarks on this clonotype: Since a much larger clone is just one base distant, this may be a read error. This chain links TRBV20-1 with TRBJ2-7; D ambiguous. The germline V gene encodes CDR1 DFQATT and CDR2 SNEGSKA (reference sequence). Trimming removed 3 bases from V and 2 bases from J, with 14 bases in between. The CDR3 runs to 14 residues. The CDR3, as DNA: TGCAGTGCTAGCCATAGACGGGTAGCCTACGAGCAGTACTTC. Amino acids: CSASHRRVAYEQYF.

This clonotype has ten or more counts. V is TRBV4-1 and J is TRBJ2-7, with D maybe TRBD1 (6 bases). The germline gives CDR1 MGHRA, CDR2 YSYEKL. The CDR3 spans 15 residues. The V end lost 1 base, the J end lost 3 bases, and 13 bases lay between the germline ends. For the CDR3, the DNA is TGCGCCAGCAGCCAAGGGGGGCAGCAGATCTACGAGCAGTACTTC. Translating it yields CASSQGGQQIYEQYF.

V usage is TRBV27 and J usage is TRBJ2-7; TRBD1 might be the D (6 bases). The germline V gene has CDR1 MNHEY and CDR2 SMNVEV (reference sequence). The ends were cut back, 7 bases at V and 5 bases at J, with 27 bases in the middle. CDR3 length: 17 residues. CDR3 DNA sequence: TGTGCCAGCATCAAAAGCGCAGGGGCCTTCATGCTGGACGAGCAGTACTTC. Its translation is CASIKSAGAFMLDEQYF.

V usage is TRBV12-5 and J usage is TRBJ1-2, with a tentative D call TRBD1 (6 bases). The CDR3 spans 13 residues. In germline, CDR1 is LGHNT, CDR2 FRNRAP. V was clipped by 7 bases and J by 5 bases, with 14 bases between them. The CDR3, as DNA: TGTGCTAGTGTTTCCGCCAGGGGTTATGGCTACACCTTC. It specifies CASVSARGYGYTF.